One T cell receptor (beta chain) is described in this entry. Its matching antigen is unknown. The data originate from a study of cytomegalovirus exposure and HLA in healthy donors. The PCR contained 60 Vbeta and 13 Jbeta primers. Here immunoSEQ multiplex PCR was the method, and the copy in TCRdb shows in-frame clones only, minus some. The sample shows 130,000 to 150,000 clones, just under 75% of them seen only once. Regarding the study as a whole: Later work found most CMV-associated TCR beta chains apparently HLA-restricted.

The V gene's germline CDR1 is SGHAT and CDR2 FQDESV (reference sequence). V lost 6 bases, J lost 1 base, and 13 bases stayed unmatched. The CDR3 contains 17 residues. The chain joins TRBV11-1 to TRBJ1-1; 8 positions match TRBD1. The source material was PBMCs. The clonotype was recovered from a woman between 18 and 29 years old in good health and CMV-seronegative. The CDR3 loop is CASSQRTGGRGNTEAFF. The CDR3 coding sequence is TGTGCCAGCAGTCAACGAACAGGGGGGAGAGGGAACACTGAAGCTTTCTTT. The full variable domain, with the rest looked up from reference TRBV11-1 and TRBJ1-1, is EAEVAQSPRYKITEKSQAVAFWCDPISGHATLYWYRQILGQGPELLVQFQDESVVDDSQLPKDRFSAERLKGVDSTLKIQPAELGDSAMYLCASSQRTGGRGNTEAFFGQGTRLTVV.